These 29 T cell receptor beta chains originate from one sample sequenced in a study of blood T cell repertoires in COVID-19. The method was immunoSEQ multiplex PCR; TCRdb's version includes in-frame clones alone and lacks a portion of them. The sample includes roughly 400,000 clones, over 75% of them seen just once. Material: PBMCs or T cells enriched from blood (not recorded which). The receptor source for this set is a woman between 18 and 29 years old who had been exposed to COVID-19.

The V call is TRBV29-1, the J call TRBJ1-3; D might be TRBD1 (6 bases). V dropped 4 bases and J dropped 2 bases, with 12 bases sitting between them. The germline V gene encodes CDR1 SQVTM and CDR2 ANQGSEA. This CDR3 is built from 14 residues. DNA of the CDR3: TGCAGCGTTGTCCCAGGGGATCCTGGAAACACCATATATTTT. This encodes CSVVPGDPGNTIYF.

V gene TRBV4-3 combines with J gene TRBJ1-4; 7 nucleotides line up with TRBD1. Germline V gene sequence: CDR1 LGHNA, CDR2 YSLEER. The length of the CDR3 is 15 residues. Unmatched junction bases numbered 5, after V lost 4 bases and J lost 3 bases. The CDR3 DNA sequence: TGCGCCAGCAGCCCCGGACAGGCCCCTAATGAAAAACTGTTTTTT. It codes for CASSPGQAPNEKLFF.

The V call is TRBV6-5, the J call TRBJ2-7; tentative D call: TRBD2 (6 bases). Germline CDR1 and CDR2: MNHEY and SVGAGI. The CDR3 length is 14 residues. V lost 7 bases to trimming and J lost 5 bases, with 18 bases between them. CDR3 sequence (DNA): TGTGCCAGCAAACGTGGAGGGACCGGCCACGAGCAGTACTTC. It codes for CASKRGGTGHEQYF.

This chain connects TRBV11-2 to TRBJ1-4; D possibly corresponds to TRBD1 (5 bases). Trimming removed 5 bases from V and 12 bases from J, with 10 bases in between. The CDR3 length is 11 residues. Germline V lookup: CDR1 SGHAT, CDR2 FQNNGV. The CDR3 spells CASSIRAELFF. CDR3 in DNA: TGTGCCAGCAGCATCAGGGCGGAACTGTTTTTT.

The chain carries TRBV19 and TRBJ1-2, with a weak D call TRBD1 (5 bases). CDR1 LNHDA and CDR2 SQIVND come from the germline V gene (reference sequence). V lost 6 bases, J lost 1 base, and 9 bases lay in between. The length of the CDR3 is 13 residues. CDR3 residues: CASRGLINYGYTF. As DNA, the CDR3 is TGTGCCAGTAGGGGACTGATTAACTATGGCTACACCTTC. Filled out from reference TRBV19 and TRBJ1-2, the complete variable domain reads DGGITQSPKYLFRKEGQNVTLSCEQNLNHDAMYWYRQDPGQGLRLIYYSQIVNDFQKGDIAEGYSVSREKKESFPLTVTSAQKNPTAFYLCASRGLINYGYTFGSGTRLTVV.

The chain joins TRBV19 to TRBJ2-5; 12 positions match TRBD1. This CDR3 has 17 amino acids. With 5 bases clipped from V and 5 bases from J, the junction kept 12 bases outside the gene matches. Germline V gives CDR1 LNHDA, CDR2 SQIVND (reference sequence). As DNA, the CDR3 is TGTGCCAGTAGTCGGGGACAGGGGGCGACAATTTGGGAGACCCAGTACTTC. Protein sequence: CASSRGQGATIWETQYF.

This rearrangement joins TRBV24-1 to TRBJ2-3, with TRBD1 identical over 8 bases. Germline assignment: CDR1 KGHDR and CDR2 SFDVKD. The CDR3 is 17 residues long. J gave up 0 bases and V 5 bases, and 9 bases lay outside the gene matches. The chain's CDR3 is CATSAHQTGDSTDTQYF. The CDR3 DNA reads TGTGCCACCAGTGCCCACCAGACAGGGGATAGCACAGATACGCAGTATTTT.

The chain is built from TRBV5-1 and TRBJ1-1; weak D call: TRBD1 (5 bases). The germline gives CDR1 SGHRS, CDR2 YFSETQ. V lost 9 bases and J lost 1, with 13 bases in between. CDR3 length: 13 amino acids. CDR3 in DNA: TGCGCCACTTCGACAGTTTCGAACACTGAAGCTTTCTTT. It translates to CATSTVSNTEAFF. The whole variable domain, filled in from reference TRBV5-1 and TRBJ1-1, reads KAGVTQTPRYLIKTRGQQVTLSCSPISGHRSVSWYQQTPGQGLQFLFEYFSETQRNKGNFPGRFSGRQFSNSRSEMNVSTLELGDSALYLCATSTVSNTEAFFGQGTRLTVV.

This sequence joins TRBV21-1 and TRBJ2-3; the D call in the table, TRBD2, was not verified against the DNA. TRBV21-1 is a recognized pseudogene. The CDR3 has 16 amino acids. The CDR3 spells CASSKGGLVVRDTQYF. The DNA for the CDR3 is TGTGCCAGCAGCAAAGGGGGACTAGTCGTTAGGGATACGCAGTATTTT.

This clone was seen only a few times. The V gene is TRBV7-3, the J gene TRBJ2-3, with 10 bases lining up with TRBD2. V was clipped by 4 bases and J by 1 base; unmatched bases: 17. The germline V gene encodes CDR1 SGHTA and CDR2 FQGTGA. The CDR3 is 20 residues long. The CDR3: CASSSLPPHQRGGRTDTQYF. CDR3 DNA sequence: TGTGCCAGCAGCTCCCTACCACCCCATCAGCGGGGGGGACGCACAGATACGCAGTATTTT.

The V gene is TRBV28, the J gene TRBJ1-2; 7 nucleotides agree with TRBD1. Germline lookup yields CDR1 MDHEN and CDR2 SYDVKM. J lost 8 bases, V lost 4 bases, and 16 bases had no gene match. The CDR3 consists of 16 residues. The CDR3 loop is CASSSPAPRQGGGYTF. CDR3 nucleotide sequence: TGTGCCAGCAGTTCACCTGCCCCGAGACAGGGTGGCGGCTACACCTTC.

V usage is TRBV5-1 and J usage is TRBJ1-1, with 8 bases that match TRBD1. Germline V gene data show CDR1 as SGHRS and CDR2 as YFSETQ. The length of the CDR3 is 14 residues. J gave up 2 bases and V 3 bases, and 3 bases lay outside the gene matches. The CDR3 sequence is CASSWTGSNTEAFF. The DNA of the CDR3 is TGCGCCAGCAGCTGGACAGGGAGCAACACTGAAGCTTTCTTT.

CDR3 coding DNA: TGTGCCAGCAGTTACGGACTAGCGGAAACGGAGGATACGCAGTATTTT. The encoded protein is CASSYGLAETEDTQYF. The V and J genes are TRBV28 and TRBJ2-3; 10 bases fit TRBD2. V shed 4 bases, J shed 6 bases, and the junction held 10 bases outside the gene matches. The V gene's germline CDR1 is MDHEN and CDR2 SYDVKM. This CDR3 region has 16 residues.

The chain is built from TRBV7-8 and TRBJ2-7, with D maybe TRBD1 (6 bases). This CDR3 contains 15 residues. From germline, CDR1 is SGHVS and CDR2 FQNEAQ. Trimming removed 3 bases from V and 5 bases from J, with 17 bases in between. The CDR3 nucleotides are TGTGCCAGCAGCTTTTCCGGGACACCTTCTAACGAGCAGTACTTC. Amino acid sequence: CASSFSGTPSNEQYF.

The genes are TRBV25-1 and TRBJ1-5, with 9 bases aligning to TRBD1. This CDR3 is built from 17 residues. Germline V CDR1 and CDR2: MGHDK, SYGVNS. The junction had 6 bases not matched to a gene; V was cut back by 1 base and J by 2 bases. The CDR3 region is CASSEFWDREGNQPQHF. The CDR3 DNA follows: TGTGCCAGCAGTGAATTTTGGGACAGGGAGGGCAATCAGCCCCAGCATTTT.

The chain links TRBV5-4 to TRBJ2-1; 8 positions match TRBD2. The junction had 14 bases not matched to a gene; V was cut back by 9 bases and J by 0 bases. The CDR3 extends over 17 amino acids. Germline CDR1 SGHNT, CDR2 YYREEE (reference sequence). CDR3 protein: CAIQPGGSGGSYNEQFF. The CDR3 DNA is TGTGCCATCCAACCGGGGGGGTCAGGAGGCTCCTACAATGAGCAGTTCTTC.

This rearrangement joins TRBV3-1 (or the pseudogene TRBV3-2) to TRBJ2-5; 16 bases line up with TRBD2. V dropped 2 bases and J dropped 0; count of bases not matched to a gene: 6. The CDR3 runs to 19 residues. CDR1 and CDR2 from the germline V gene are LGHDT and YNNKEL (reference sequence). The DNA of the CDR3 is TGTGCCAGCAGCCAACCCGGGACTAGCGGGGGGGCGTACCAAGAGACCCAGTACTTC. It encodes CASSQPGTSGGAYQETQYF.

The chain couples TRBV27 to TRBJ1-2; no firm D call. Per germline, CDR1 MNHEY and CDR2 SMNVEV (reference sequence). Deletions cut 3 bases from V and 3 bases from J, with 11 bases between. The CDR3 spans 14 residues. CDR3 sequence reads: CASSFVGSDYGYTF. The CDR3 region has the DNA TGTGCCAGCAGTTTTGTTGGCAGTGACTATGGCTACACCTTC.

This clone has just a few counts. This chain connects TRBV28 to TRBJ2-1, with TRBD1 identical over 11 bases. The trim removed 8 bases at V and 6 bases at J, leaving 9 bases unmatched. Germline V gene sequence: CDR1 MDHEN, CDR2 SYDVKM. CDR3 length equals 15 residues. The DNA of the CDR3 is TGTGCCAGCCGTGTTCTTGGACAGGGGGCCAATGAGCAGTTCTTC. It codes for CASRVLGQGANEQFF.

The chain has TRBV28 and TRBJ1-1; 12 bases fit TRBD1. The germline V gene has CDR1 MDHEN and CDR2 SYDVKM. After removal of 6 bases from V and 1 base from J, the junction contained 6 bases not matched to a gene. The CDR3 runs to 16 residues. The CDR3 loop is CASSWDRGPQNTEAFF. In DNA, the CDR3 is TGTGCCAGCAGCTGGGACAGGGGGCCCCAGAACACTGAAGCTTTCTTT.

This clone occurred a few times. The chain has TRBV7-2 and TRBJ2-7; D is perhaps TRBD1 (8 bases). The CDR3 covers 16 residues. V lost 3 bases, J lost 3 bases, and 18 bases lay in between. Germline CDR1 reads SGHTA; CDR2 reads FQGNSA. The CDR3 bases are TGTGCCAGCAGCTTCCCACAGGGGGGGTTGGGCTACGAGCAGTACTTC. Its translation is CASSFPQGGLGYEQYF.

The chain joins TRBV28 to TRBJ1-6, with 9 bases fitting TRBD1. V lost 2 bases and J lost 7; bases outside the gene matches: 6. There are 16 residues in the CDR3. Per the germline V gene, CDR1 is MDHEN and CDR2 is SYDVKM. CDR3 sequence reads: CASSLPRQGGNSPLHF. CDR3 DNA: TGTGCCAGCAGTTTACCCCGACAGGGGGGGAATTCACCCCTCCACTTT.

The CDR3 reads CASSFDKNTEAFF. The CDR3 DNA sequence: TGTGCCAGCAGCTTCGACAAGAACACTGAAGCTTTCTTT. The V call is TRBV7-3, the J call TRBJ1-1; D not certain. CDR1 and CDR2 from the germline V gene are SGHTA and FQGTGA. The CDR3 is 13 amino acids. Trimming took off 3 bases at V and 1 base at J, with 6 bases between the two ends.

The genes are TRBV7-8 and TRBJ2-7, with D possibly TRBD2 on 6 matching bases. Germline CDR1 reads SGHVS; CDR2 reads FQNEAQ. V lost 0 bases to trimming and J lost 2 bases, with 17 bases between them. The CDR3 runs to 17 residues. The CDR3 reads CASSLALTGGRPYEQYF. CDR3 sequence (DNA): TGTGCCAGCAGCTTAGCATTGACCGGAGGGAGGCCCTACGAGCAGTACTTC.

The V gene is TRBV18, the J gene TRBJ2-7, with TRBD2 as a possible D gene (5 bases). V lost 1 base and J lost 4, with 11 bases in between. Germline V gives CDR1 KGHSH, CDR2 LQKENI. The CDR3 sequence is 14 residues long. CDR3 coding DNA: TGTGCCAGCTCACCACAGGTTGGGGAGTACGAGCAGTACTTC. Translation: CASSPQVGEYEQYF.

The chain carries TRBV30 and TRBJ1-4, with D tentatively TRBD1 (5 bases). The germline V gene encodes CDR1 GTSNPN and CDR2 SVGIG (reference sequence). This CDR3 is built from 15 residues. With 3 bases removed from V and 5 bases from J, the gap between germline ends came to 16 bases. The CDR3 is CAWSYRQRVNEKLFF. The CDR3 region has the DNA TGTGCCTGGAGCTACCGACAGAGAGTAAATGAAAAACTGTTTTTT.

The CDR3 nucleotides read TGTGCCAGTAACCCCCGGGATTTCTATGGCTACACCTTC. This encodes CASNPRDFYGYTF. This chain connects TRBV2 to TRBJ1-2; D is unresolved. Trimming took 9 bases from V and 4 from J, leaving 15 bases between them. The CDR3 covers 13 residues. The germline gives CDR1 SNHLY, CDR2 FYNNEI.

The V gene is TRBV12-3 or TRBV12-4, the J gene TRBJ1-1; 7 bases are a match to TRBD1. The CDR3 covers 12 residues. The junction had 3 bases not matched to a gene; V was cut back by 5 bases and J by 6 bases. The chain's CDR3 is CASSPGTAEAFF. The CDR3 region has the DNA TGTGCCAGCAGTCCAGGGACAGCTGAAGCTTTCTTT.

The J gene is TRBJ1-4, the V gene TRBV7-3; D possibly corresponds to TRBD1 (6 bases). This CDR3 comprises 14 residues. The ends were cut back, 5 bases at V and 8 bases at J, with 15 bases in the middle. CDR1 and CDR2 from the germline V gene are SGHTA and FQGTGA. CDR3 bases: TGTGCCAGCAGCCCAGGGGCGGTTGGGGAAAAACTGTTTTTT. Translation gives CASSPGAVGEKLFF.